Listed below are T cell receptor beta chains from one sample, sequenced in a study of cytomegalovirus exposure and HLA in healthy donors. Measured with immunoSEQ multiplex PCR; TCRdb has only the in-frame clones, and not every one. The data hold 35,000 to 55,000 clones, with 60% to 70% observed a single time. The specimen was PBMCs. Every receptor here comes from a man in his fifties or sixties in good health and CMV-seropositive. CDR3s include the opening cysteine and the closing phenylalanine or tryptophan.

V	J	CDR3
TRBV2	TRBJ1-5	CASSGTGVQPQHF
TRBV7-6	TRBJ2-3	CASSEPPAGGITDTQYF
TRBV5-4	TRBJ2-7	CASSIERGEQYF
TRBV4-1	TRBJ2-3	CASSQYLSGSEDTQYF
TRBV7-7	TRBJ2-1	CASSLGLAGGDNEQFF
TRBV11-3	TRBJ2-2	CATASRDTGELFF
TRBV30	TRBJ2-7	CAWIQVEGHEQYF
TRBV11-2	TRBJ1-1	CASSQGGRGHGNTEAFF
TRBV19	TRBJ1-2	CASSGLNYGYTF
TRBV5-3	TRBJ1-5	CARSARGQLNQPQHF
TRBV5-6	TRBJ1-2	CASSSGTGVSNYGYTF
TRBV7-9	TRBJ2-1	CASSYSGGNEQFF
TRBV2	TRBJ2-1	CASSRTAYWPYNEQFF
TRBV11-2	TRBJ1-4	CASSLGTGNEKLFF
TRBV7-9	TRBJ2-3	CASSLPTSGIWGGDTQYF
TRBV7-2	TRBJ2-5	CASSLGSLAGGPGETQYF
TRBV9	TRBJ2-1	CASSVGLFSGDNEQFF
TRBV4-2	TRBJ1-4	CASSQGRRGPANLGDEKLFF
TRBV29-1	TRBJ2-1	CSVRGAGASRSYNEQFF
TRBV7-2	TRBJ2-5	CASTPVGGETQYF
TRBV2	TRBJ2-1	CASRRADSSNEQFF
TRBV7-8	TRBJ2-3	CASSLLSPRGTDTQYF
TRBV7-9	TRBJ2-7	CSSSQGGALQYF
TRBV14	TRBJ2-7	CASSRIGASSYEQYF
TRBV7-9	TRBJ2-5	CASRWTSGSQETQYF
TRBV7-2	TRBJ1-5	CASSLDRDSNQPQHF
TRBV27	TRBJ2-1	CASSSEQGSYNEQFF
TRBV4-1	TRBJ1-2	CASSPRTGGNYGYTF
TRBV6-5	TRBJ1-3	CASSRTGGSGNTIYF
TRBV7-3	TRBJ2-1	CASSPGLGHGDEQFF
TRBV15	TRBJ2-1	CATSRAGINEQFF
TRBV5-1	TRBJ2-1	CASSLGTSLNEQFF
TRBV10-3	TRBJ2-1	CAISESVTGGRYNEQFF
TRBV28	TRBJ2-3	CASALAGLSTDTQYF
TRBV7-9	TRBJ1-4	CASSSFQGVQEKLFF
TRBV2	TRBJ2-1	CASRGDMGALQFF
TRBV30	TRBJ1-5	CASGGNNQPQHF